A single T cell receptor beta chain is shown here with its context. This sample was included in a study of blood T cell repertoires in COVID-19. About the study: The analysed material was cDNA or gDNA that came from T cells, B-cell-depleted T cells, or PBMCs.

Sequencing used immunoSEQ multiplex PCR; TCRdb keeps in-frame clones, though not all of them. The sample records under 450,000 clones, just over 90% being singletons. All enrollees were about 18 to 89 years old and from fewer than 25 US areas. Individuals in the exposed group had encountered a COVID-19 case within 2 weeks preceding study entry. This CDR3 region has 16 residues. Germline V gene sequence: CDR1 LGHNT, CDR2 FRNRAP. Trimming took 4 bases from V and 6 from J; bases not matched to a gene: 2. Sequencing was performed on PBMCs or T cells enriched from blood (not recorded which). This rearrangement joins TRBV12-5 to TRBJ2-2; TRBD2 aligns across 16 bases. The sequence was collected from a woman between 40 and 50 years old who had been exposed to COVID-19. The DNA for the CDR3 is TGTGCTAGTGGTTGGGGACTAGCGGGAGGGCCCGGGGAGCTGTTTTTT. This gives the protein CASGWGLAGGPGELFF. Together with reference TRBV12-5 and TRBJ2-2, the CDR3 gives the full variable domain: DARVTQTPRHKVTEMGQEVTMRCQPILGHNTVFWYRQTMMQGLELLAYFRNRAPLDDSGMPKDRFSAEMPDATLATLKIQPSEPRDSAVYFCASGWGLAGGPGELFFGEGSRLTVL.